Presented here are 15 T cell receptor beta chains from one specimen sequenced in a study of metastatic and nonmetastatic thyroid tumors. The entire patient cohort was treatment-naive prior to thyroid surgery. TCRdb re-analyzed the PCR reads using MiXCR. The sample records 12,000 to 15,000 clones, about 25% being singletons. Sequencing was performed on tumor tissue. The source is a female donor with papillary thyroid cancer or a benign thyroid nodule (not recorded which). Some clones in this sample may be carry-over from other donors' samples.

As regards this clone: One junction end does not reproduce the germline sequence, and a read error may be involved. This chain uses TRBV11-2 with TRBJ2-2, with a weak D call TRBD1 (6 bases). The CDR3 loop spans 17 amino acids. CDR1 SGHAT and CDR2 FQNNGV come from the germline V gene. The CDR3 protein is CASSLLGCTGNTWELFF. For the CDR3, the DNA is TGTGCCAGCAGCTTATTAGGGTGTACAGGGAACACCTGGGAGCTGTTTTTT.

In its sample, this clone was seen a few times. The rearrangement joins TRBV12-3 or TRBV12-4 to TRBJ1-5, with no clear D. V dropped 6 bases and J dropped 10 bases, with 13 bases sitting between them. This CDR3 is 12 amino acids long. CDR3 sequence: CASSLSPHPQHF. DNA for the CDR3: TGTGCCAGCAGCTTATCACCTCATCCCCAGCATTTT.

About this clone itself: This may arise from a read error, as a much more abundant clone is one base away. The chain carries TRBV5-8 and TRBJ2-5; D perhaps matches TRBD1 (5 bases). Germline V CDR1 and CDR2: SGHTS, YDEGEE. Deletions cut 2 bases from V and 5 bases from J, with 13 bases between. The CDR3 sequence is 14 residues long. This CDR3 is CASSFTGRLETQYF. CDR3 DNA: TGTGCCAGCAGCTTTACAGGCCGGTTGGAGACCCAGTACTTC. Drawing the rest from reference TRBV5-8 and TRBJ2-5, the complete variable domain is EAGVTQSPTHLIKTRGQQATLRCSPISGHTSVYWYQQALGLGLQFLLWYDEGEERNRGNFPPRFSGRQFPNYSSELNVNALELEDSALYLCASSFTGRLETQYFGPGTRLLVL.

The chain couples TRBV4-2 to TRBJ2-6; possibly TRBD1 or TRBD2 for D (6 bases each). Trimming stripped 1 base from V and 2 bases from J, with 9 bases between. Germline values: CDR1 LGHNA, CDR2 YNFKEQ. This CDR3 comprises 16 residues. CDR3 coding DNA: TGTGCCAGCAGCCAAGTCGGGGGCACTGGGGCCAACGTCCTGACTTTC. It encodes CASSQVGGTGANVLTF.

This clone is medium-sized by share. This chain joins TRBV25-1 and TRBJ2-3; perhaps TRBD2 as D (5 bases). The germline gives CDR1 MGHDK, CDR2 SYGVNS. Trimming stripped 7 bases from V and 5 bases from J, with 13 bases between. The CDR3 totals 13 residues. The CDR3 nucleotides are TGTGCCAGCAAGGTGGGAGCATTAGATACGCAGTATTTT. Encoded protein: CASKVGALDTQYF.

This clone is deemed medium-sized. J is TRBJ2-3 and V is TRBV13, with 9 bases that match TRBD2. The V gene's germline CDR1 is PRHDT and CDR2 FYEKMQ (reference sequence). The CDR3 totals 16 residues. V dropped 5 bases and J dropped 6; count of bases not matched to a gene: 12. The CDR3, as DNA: TGTGCCAGCAGCAATAAGGAGCGGGAGGAAGGTGATACGCAGTATTTT. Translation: CASSNKEREEGDTQYF. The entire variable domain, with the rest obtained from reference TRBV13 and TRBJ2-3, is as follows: AAGVIQSPRHLIKEKRETATLKCYPIPRHDTVYWYQQGPGQDPQFLISFYEKMQSDKGSIPDRFSAQQFSDYHSELNMSSLELGDSALYFCASSNKEREEGDTQYFGPGTRLTVL.

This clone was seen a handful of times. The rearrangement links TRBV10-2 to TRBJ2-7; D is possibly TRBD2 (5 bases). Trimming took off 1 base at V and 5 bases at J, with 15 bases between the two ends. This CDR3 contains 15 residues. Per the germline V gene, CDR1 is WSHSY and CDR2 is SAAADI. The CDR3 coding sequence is TGCGCCAGCAGTGAGTGGGAGAGGGTCGGGAACGAGCAGTACTTC. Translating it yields CASSEWERVGNEQYF.

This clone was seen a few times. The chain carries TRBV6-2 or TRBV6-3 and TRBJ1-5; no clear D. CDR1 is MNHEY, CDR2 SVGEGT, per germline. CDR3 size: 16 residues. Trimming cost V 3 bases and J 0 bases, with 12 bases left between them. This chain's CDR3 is CASSYSHSYSNQPQHF. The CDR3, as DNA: TGTGCCAGCAGTTATTCTCACAGTTATAGCAATCAGCCCCAGCATTTT.

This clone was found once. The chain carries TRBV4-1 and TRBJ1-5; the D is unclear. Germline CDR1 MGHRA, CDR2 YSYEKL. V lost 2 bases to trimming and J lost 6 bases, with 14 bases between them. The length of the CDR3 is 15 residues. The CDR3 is CASSQSGEGTQPQHF. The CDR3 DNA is TGCGCCAGCAGCCAATCAGGTGAGGGAACTCAGCCCCAGCATTTT.

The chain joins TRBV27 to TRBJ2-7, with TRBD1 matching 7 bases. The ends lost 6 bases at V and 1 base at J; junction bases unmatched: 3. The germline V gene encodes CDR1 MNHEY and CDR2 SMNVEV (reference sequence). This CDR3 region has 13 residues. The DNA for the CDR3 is TGTGCCAGCAGGGGACAGAAATCCTACGAGCAGTACTTC. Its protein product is CASRGQKSYEQYF.

The CDR3 sequence is CASSESENTEAFF. CDR3 nucleotides: TGTGCCAGCAGTGAAAGTGAGAACACTGAAGCTTTCTTT. The V gene is TRBV6-1, the J gene TRBJ1-1; D is ambiguous. This CDR3 has 13 residues. The V gene's germline CDR1 is MNHNS and CDR2 SASEGT. Trimming took 2 bases from V and 1 from J, leaving 5 bases between them.

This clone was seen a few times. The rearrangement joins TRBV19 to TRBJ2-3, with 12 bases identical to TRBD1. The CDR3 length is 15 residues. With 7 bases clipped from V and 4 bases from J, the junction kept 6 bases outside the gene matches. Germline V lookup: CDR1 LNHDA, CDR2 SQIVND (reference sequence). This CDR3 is CASTPGQGASDTQYF. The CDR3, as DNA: TGTGCCAGTACCCCGGGACAGGGGGCCTCAGATACGCAGTATTTT. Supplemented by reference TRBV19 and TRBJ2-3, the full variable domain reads DGGITQSPKYLFRKEGQNVTLSCEQNLNHDAMYWYRQDPGQGLRLIYYSQIVNDFQKGDIAEGYSVSREKKESFPLTVTSAQKNPTAFYLCASTPGQGASDTQYFGPGTRLTVL.

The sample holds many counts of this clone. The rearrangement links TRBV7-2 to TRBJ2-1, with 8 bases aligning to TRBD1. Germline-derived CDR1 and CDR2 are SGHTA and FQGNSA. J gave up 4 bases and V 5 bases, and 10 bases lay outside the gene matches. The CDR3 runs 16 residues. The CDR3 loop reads CASSRRTGMTYNEQFF. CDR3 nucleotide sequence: TGTGCCAGCAGCCGGCGGACAGGGATGACATACAATGAGCAGTTCTTC. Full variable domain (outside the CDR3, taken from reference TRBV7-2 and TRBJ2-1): GAGVSQSPSNKVTEKGKDVELRCDPISGHTALYWYRQSLGQGLEFLIYFQGNSAPDKSGLPSDRFSAERTGGSVSTLTIQRTQQEDSAVYLCASSRRTGMTYNEQFFGPGTRLTVL.

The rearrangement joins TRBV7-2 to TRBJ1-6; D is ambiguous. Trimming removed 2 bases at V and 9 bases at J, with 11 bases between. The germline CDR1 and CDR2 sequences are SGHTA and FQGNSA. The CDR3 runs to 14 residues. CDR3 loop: CASSLTGWSSPLHF. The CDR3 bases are TGTGCCAGCAGCTTAACGGGCTGGAGTTCACCCCTCCACTTT.

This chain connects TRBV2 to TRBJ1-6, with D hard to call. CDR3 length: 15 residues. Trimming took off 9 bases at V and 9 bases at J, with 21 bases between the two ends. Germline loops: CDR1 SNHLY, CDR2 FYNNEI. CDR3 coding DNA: TGTGCCAGTTTGCGGACCGAACTTTTTAGTTCACCCCTCCACTTT. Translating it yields CASLRTELFSSPLHF.